The clone carrying this TCR beta chain was counted only a few times. Its antigen is not identified. PCR used 60 Vbeta primers and 13 Jbeta primers. Clones were sequenced by immunoSEQ multiplex PCR, and TCRdb holds only the in-frame ones, with some missing. There are around 76,000 clones in the sample; under 85% occur only once, and around 9.3% lies in the top ten. These data belong to a study of cytomegalovirus exposure and HLA in healthy donors. Study-wide results and limits: A later analysis found most CMV-associated TCR beta chains apparently HLA-restricted. A later analysis associated 15,000 or so TCR beta sequences with HLA alleles at a 0.05 false discovery rate.

This clonotype was sampled from a woman between 35 and 50 years old in good health and CMV-seropositive. The sequenced sample was PBMCs.

CDR3 loop: CASSAAGTSGGAAVYF. CDR3 bases: TGTGCCAGTAGTGCAGCCGGGACTAGCGGGGGGGCCGCCGTTTACTTC. The chain employs TRBV19 and TRBJ2-7; 16 nucleotides match TRBD2. Germline trimming cut 5 bases from V and 13 bases from J; bases unmatched to any gene: 14. CDR1 and CDR2 (germline): LNHDA, SQIVND (reference sequence). This CDR3 contains 16 residues. Supplemented by reference TRBV19 and TRBJ2-7, the full variable domain reads DGGITQSPKYLFRKEGQNVTLSCEQNLNHDAMYWYRQDPGQGLRLIYYSQIVNDFQKGDIAEGYSVSREKKESFPLTVTSAQKNPTAFYLCASSAAGTSGGAAVYFGPGTRLTVT.